The 30 T cell receptor beta chains below were found in one sample sequenced in a study of monozygotic twins with inflammatory bowel disease. TCRdb reprocessed the 5' RACE reads, keeping one entry per CDR3 protein, no DNA. The sample yields fewer than 550,000 distinct CDR3 sequences, of which the top ten take up less than 2.5%. The source material was blood. The receptor source for this set is a human donor with ulcerative colitis or Crohn's disease, or a healthy co-twin of an affected twin (not recorded which).

The rearrangement links TRBV18 to TRBJ1-6. The CDR3 has 15 amino acids. Germline assignment: CDR1 KGHSH and CDR2 LQKENI. The CDR3 loop is CASSPGLTYNSPLHF.

The chain couples TRBV6-2 or TRBV6-3 to TRBJ1-2. The CDR3 is 13 amino acids. The germline CDR1 and CDR2 sequences are MNHEY and SVGEGT. CDR3 sequence: CASSLPENYGYTF.

J is TRBJ2-7 and V is TRBV11-1; TCRdb's D gene call, TRBD1, goes unchecked for lack of DNA. This CDR3 region has 21 residues. Germline CDR1 SGHAT, CDR2 FQDESV (reference sequence). The CDR3 sequence is CASSPRLSAGQGYWYWEEQYF.

The rearrangement uses TRBV7-2 and TRBJ1-2. The CDR3 loop spans 14 amino acids. From germline, CDR1 is SGHTA and CDR2 FQGNSA. CDR3 in amino acids: CASSPTPKNYGYTF.

The J gene is TRBJ2-7, the V gene TRBV30; checking the TCRdb D call of TRBD1 is not possible without DNA. Germline CDR1 is GTSNPN and CDR2 is SVGIG (reference sequence). The CDR3 loop spans 13 amino acids. CDR3 residues: CAWAGQGAYEQYF. The whole variable domain, remainder taken from reference TRBV30 and TRBJ2-7, is SQTIHQWPATLVQPVGSPLSLECTVEGTSNPNLYWYRQAAGRGLQLLFYSVGIGQISSEVPQNLSASRPQDRQFILSSKKLLLSDSGFYLCAWAGQGAYEQYFGPGTRLTVT.

V usage is TRBV18 and J usage is TRBJ1-5; TCRdb calls TRBD1, which cannot be checked without DNA. The germline V gene has CDR1 KGHSH and CDR2 LQKENI. This CDR3 region has 14 residues. The CDR3 protein is CASSQTGRNQPQHF.

V gene TRBV7-9 combines with J gene TRBJ1-6; TCRdb reports TRBD1, a call that lacks DNA to check it against. CDR1 is SEHNR and CDR2 is FQNEAQ in the germline V gene (reference sequence). The CDR3 length is 14 residues. The CDR3 spells CASSLVTGPSPLHF.

The chain recombines TRBV4-1 with TRBJ1-2; TCRdb's D call of TRBD1 is untestable without DNA. The CDR3 length is 13 residues. Germline V lookup: CDR1 MGHRA, CDR2 YSYEKL. CDR3 amino acids: CASRPPTGSGYTF.

The chain carries TRBV2 and TRBJ2-5; TCRdb gives TRBD1 as the D gene, but with no DNA this cannot be confirmed. CDR3 size: 16 residues. Germline assignment: CDR1 SNHLY and CDR2 FYNNEI. CDR3 residues: CASSEGGRGPQETQYF. The whole variable domain, remainder taken from reference TRBV2 and TRBJ2-5, is EPEVTQTPSHQVTQMGQEVILRCVPISNHLYFYWYRQILGQKVEFLVSFYNNEISEKSEIFDDQFSVERPDGSNFTLKIRSTKLEDSAMYFCASSEGGRGPQETQYFGPGTRLLVL.

V and J are TRBV14 and TRBJ2-3; with no DNA, the TCRdb D assignment of TRBD2 cannot be verified. The CDR3 has 16 residues. Germline CDR1 and CDR2: SGHDN and FVKESK. The CDR3 is CASSQWGDFLRDTQYF.

This chain uses TRBV12-3 or TRBV12-4 with TRBJ1-1. This CDR3 has 20 amino acids. CDR3 sequence: CASSPHRMGLLKPENTEAFF.

This sequence joins TRBV3-1 and TRBJ2-1; TCRdb lists TRBD2, though no DNA is available to test this call. The CDR3 has 11 amino acids. The V gene's germline CDR1 is LGHDT and CDR2 YNNKEL (reference sequence). The CDR3 is CASSQRAEQFF.

This chain connects TRBV28 to TRBJ1-6; there is no DNA to check the TCRdb D call of TRBD1. This CDR3 region has 15 residues. CDR1 and CDR2 (germline): MDHEN, SYDVKM. This chain's CDR3 is CASSAGGGFNSPLHF. The full variable domain, its missing parts supplied by reference TRBV28 and TRBJ1-6, is DVKVTQSSRYLVKRTGEKVFLECVQDMDHENMFWYRQDPGLGLRLIYFSYDVKMKEKGDIPEGYSVSREKKERFSLILESASTNQTSMYLCASSAGGGFNSPLHFGNGTRLTVT.

The rearrangement joins TRBV12-3 or TRBV12-4 to TRBJ1-5. The CDR3 has 16 residues. The CDR3 loop reads CASSRAREYSNQPQHF.

This chain joins TRBV9 and TRBJ2-5; TCRdb's D call, TRBD2, is unchecked because there is no DNA. CDR3 length equals 16 residues. Germline lookup yields CDR1 SGDLS and CDR2 YYNGEE. The CDR3: CASSVAPTSSGETQYF.

The chain recombines TRBV30 with TRBJ1-1. This CDR3 contains 14 residues. Per germline, CDR1 GTSNPN and CDR2 SVGIG (reference sequence). CDR3 amino acids: CASGGPIRNTEAFF.

V is TRBV7-2 and J is TRBJ2-7. Per germline, CDR1 SGHTA and CDR2 FQGNSA. This CDR3 contains 12 residues. The CDR3 sequence is CASSLSVYEQYF.

The rearrangement joins TRBV9 to TRBJ2-7; no DNA is available, so the TRBD1 call from TCRdb remains unchecked. The CDR3 is made up of 15 amino acids. Germline loops: CDR1 SGDLS, CDR2 YYNGEE. The CDR3 region is CASSVSGTYSYEQYF.

The chain recombines TRBV29-1 with TRBJ2-5. Germline CDR1 is SQVTM and CDR2 is ANQGSEA. CDR3 length: 14 residues. CDR3 in amino acids: CSVEPDGYQETQYF.

The chain links TRBV18 to TRBJ1-5; TCRdb's assignment of TRBD1 cannot be checked, as there is no DNA. Germline CDR1 is KGHSH and CDR2 is LQKENI. The CDR3 loop spans 16 amino acids. The CDR3 region is CASSPGDRGLNQPQHF.

The rearrangement links TRBV20-1 to TRBJ2-3; TCRdb returns TRBD2, unconfirmable since there is no DNA. This CDR3 contains 15 residues. The V gene's germline CDR1 is DFQATT and CDR2 SNEGSKA (reference sequence). The CDR3 sequence is CSARWASGSTDTQYF.

The gene calls are TRBV6-5 and TRBJ1-5. The CDR3 totals 16 residues. CDR1 MNHEY and CDR2 SVGAGI come from the germline V gene. The CDR3 region is CASSYWGPNSNQPQHF.

The genes are TRBV12-3 or TRBV12-4 and TRBJ2-2; the D gene TCRdb calls, TRBD1, cannot be checked with no DNA. This CDR3 comprises 16 residues. The CDR3 spells CASSPRRGKGTGELFF.

The chain uses TRBV28 and TRBJ2-7; no DNA is available, so the TRBD1 call from TCRdb remains unchecked. Germline V gives CDR1 MDHEN, CDR2 SYDVKM. The CDR3 is 14 amino acids. The CDR3 is CASRRTGKIDEQYF.

The chain links TRBV7-2 to TRBJ1-6; the TCRdb call, TRBD1, lacks DNA for checking. CDR3 length equals 14 residues. The germline V gene encodes CDR1 SGHTA and CDR2 FQGNSA. CDR3: CASNLGQFNSPLHF.

This sequence joins TRBV30 and TRBJ2-1; the D call from TCRdb, TRBD1, cannot be confirmed without DNA. CDR1 and CDR2 from the germline V gene are GTSNPN and SVGIG (reference sequence). This CDR3 region has 16 residues. CDR3: CAWTRGTGYSYNEQFF. The full variable domain, its missing parts supplied by reference TRBV30 and TRBJ2-1, is SQTIHQWPATLVQPVGSPLSLECTVEGTSNPNLYWYRQAAGRGLQLLFYSVGIGQISSEVPQNLSASRPQDRQFILSSKKLLLSDSGFYLCAWTRGTGYSYNEQFFGPGTRLTVL.

This rearrangement joins TRBV5-5 to TRBJ2-1; lacking DNA, the TRBD2 call made by TCRdb goes unchecked. The CDR3 is 15 amino acids. CDR1 SGHKS and CDR2 YYEKEE come from the germline V gene (reference sequence). The chain's CDR3 is CASSLVAGTYNEQFF.

The chain uses TRBV21-1 and TRBJ2-3; TCRdb indicates TRBD2, and absent DNA this call remains unverified. TRBV21-1 is given as a pseudogene. The CDR3 is made up of 19 amino acids. The CDR3 here is CASSKCQLAGGPGTDTQYF.

This sequence joins TRBV4-1 and TRBJ1-1; TCRdb gives TRBD1 as the D gene, but with no DNA this cannot be confirmed. The CDR3 spans 15 residues. Germline V gives CDR1 MGHRA, CDR2 YSYEKL. The CDR3 region is CASSDGGGMNTEAFF.

CDR3 protein: CASSWTALGDYGYTF. The rearrangement links TRBV27 to TRBJ1-2; the D gene TCRdb calls, TRBD1, cannot be checked with no DNA. The germline CDR1 and CDR2 sequences are MNHEY and SMNVEV (reference sequence). CDR3 length: 15 residues.